The clone carrying this T cell receptor (beta chain) has ten or more counts. Newly diagnosed hyperthyroidism patients aged 18 to 65 years had disease lasting under 2 months. RNA transcripts were the template for amplifying TCR beta CDR3 regions. HTBI primers were the set used in a first-round RT-PCR of the TCR CDR3. TCRdb redid the calling of the multiplex PCR reads with MiXCR, one entry per CDR3 protein. The sample yields approximately 370,000 distinct CDR3 sequences, about 17% seen once. The data are from a study of T cells in Graves' hyperthyroidism and ophthalmopathy. V dropped 6 bases and J dropped 4 bases, with 11 bases sitting between them. Per germline, CDR1 DFQATT and CDR2 SNEGSKA (reference sequence). The CDR3 length is 12 residues.

This receptor was identified in a woman younger than 45 with Graves' hyperthyroidism that later progressed to Graves' ophthalmopathy. Source material: blood. This chain connects TRBV20-1 to TRBJ2-3; no definite D call. CDR3 amino acids: CSAPRPADTQYF. DNA of the CDR3: TGCAGTGCCCCTCGTCCTGCAGATACGCAGTATTTT.